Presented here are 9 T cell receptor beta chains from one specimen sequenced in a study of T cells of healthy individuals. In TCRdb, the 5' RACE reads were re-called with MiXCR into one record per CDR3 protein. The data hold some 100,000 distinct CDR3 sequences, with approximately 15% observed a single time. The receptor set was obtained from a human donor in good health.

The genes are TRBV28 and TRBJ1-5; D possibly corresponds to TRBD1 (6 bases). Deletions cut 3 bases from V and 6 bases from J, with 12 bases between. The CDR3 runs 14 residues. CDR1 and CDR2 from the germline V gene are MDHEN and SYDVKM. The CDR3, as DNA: TGTGCCAGCAGTTTCTTCCAGGGGAGTCAGCCCCAGCATTTT. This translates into CASSFFQGSQPQHF.

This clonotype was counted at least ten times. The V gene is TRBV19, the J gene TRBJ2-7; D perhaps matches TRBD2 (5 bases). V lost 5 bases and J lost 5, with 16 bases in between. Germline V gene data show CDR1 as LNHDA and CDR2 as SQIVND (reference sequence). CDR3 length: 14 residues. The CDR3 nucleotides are TGTGCCAGTAGTTCCAGACTTTTGAGGGACGAGCAGTACTTC. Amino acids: CASSSRLLRDEQYF.

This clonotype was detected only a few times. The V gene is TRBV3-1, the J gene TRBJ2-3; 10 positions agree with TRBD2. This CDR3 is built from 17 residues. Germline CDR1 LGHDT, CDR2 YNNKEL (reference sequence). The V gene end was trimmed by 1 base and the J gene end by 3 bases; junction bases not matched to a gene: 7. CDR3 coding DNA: TGTGCCAGCAGCCAAGTTCCTAGCGGGGGTGGGACAGATACGCAGTATTTT. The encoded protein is CASSQVPSGGGTDTQYF.

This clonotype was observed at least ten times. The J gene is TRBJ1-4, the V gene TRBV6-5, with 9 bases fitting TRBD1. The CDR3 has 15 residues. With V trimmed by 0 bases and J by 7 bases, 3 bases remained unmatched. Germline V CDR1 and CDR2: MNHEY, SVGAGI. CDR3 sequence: CASSYSQGASEKLFF. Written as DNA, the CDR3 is TGTGCCAGCAGTTACTCACAGGGGGCTTCTGAAAAACTGTTTTTT.

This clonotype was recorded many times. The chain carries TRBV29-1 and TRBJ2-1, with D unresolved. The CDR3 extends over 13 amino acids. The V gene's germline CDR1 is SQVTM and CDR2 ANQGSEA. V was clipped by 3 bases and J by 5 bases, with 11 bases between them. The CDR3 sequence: CSVEGNQDNEQFF. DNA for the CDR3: TGCAGCGTTGAGGGAAATCAGGACAATGAGCAGTTCTTC.

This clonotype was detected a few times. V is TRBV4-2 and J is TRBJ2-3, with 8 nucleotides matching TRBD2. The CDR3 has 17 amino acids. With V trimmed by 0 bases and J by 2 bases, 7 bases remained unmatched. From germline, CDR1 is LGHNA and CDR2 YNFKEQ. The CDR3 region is CASSQDQTSGNTDTQYF. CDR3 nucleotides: TGTGCCAGCAGCCAAGATCAAACTAGCGGTAACACAGATACGCAGTATTTT.

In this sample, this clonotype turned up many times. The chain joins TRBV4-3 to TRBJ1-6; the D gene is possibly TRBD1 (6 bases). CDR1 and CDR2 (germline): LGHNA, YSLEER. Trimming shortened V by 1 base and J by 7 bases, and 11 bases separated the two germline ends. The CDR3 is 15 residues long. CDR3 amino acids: CASSQGETGNSPLHF. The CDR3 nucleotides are TGCGCCAGCAGCCAAGGGGAGACAGGCAATTCACCCCTCCACTTT.

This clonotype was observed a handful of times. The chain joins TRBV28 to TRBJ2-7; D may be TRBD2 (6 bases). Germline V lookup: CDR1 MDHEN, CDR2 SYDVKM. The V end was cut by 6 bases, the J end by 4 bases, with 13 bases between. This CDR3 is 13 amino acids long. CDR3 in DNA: TGTGCCAGCAGGACGAGTGGAGGGTACGAGCAGTACTTC. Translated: CASRTSGGYEQYF.

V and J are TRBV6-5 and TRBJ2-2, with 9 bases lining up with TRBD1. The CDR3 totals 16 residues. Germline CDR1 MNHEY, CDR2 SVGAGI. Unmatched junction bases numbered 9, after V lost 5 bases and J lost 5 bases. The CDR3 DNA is TGTGCCAGCAGTCGCTTACAGGGGGCTGGGACCGGGGAGCTGTTTTTT. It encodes CASSRLQGAGTGELFF.